A selection of T cell receptor beta chains follows, all from one sample in a study of blood T cells in healthy people across ages. A single record per CDR3 protein comes from TCRdb applying MiXCR to the 5' RACE reads. The sample shows over a million distinct CDR3 sequences, approximately 39% of them seen only once. Sequencing was carried out using blood. The origin of the receptors is a woman aged 18-29 years in good health. CDR3s include the opening cysteine and the closing phenylalanine or tryptophan. D genes are given only for firm matches. Clone size, where shown, is once, few, many, or a class for clones that have expanded.

d_call j_call clone_size v_call cdr3_aa cdr3_nt
- TRBJ2-7 - TRBV9 CASSVELVDEQYF TGTGCCAGCAGCGTAGAACTGGTGGACGAGCAGTACTTC
TRBD1 TRBJ1-5 few TRBV27 CASSKDTGGVQPQHF TGTGCCAGCAGTAAAGATACAGGGGGGGTTCAGCCCCAGCATTTT
- TRBJ2-4 - TRBV5-1 CASSSPQEGPGAKNIQYF TGCGCCAGCAGCTCACCCCAGGAGGGGCCGGGAGCCAAAAACATTCAGTACTTC
- TRBJ2-1 - TRBV12-5 CASGVGQDYNEQFF TGTGCTAGTGGTGTGGGGCAAGACTACAATGAGCAGTTCTTC
- TRBJ2-7 - TRBV27 CASSFDYYGEQYF TGTGCCAGCAGTTTTGATTACTACGGCGAGCAGTACTTC
TRBD1 TRBJ1-4 - TRBV7-2 CASSPGGRPNEKLFF TGTGCCAGCAGCCCAGGGGGGCGACCTAATGAAAAACTGTTTTTT
- TRBJ2-3 - TRBV4-1 CASSPLHGGTDTQYF TGCGCCAGCAGCCCACTCCACGGGGGCACAGATACGCAGTATTTT
TRBD1 TRBJ2-1 few TRBV4-3 CASSQGDSAHYNEQFF TGCGCCAGCAGCCAAGGGGACAGTGCTCACTACAATGAGCAGTTCTTC
- TRBJ2-3 - TRBV7-9 CASSFSTLVDTQYF TGTGCCAGCAGCTTCTCAACTCTTGTGGATACGCAGTATTTT
- TRBJ2-7 - TRBV29-1 CSVRDSPYEQYF TGCAGCGTCCGGGACTCTCCCTACGAGCAGTACTTC
TRBD1 TRBJ2-3 few TRBV20-1 CSARGLPTGGSYTDTQYF TGCAGTGCTAGAGGTCTTCCGACAGGGGGCTCGTATACAGATACGCAGTATTTT
TRBD2 TRBJ2-1 few TRBV5-1 CASSLAPPGAGVANEQFF TGCGCCAGCAGCTTGGCCCCCCCCGGGGCGGGAGTTGCCAATGAGCAGTTCTTC
TRBD1 TRBJ1-4 few TRBV5-1 CASSGQGDFNEKLFF TGCGCCAGCAGCGGACAGGGGGACTTTAATGAAAAACTGTTTTTT
TRBD1 TRBJ2-7 few TRBV5-1 CASSPDRVYEQYF TGCGCCAGCAGCCCGGACAGGGTGTACGAGCAGTACTTC
- TRBJ2-7 - TRBV7-9 CASSGGSDYYEQYF TGTGCCAGCAGCGGGGGCAGTGACTACTACGAGCAGTACTTC
- TRBJ1-1 - TRBV11-2 CASRTPWGSTEAFF TGTGCCAGCAGAACGCCATGGGGGTCTACTGAAGCTTTCTTT
- TRBJ2-3 few TRBV4-3 CASSQGEASLVRTDTQYF TGCGCCAGCAGCCAAGGAGAAGCGTCACTAGTTAGAACAGATACGCAGTATTTT
TRBD2 TRBJ2-3 once TRBV10-1 CASSELRRSGGSADTQYF TGCGCCAGCAGTGAGTTAAGACGGAGCGGGGGATCGGCAGATACGCAGTATTTT
TRBD1 TRBJ1-2 few TRBV7-2 CASSVQQGADGYTF TGTGCCAGCAGCGTCCAACAGGGGGCGGACGGCTACACCTTC
- TRBJ2-7 few TRBV5-1 CASRPAGTKKPYEQYF TGCGCCAGCAGACCGGCAGGAACTAAGAAACCCTACGAGCAGTACTTC
- TRBJ2-1 few TRBV20-1 CSVEAGLPYNEQFF TGCAGTGTCGAAGCGGGCCTCCCCTACAATGAGCAGTTCTTC
TRBD2 TRBJ2-5 - TRBV20-1 CSASGRRGREETQYF TGCAGTGCTAGTGGAAGGCGGGGGAGGGAAGAGACCCAGTACTTC
- TRBJ2-7 many TRBV18 CASSPEQGYEQYF TGTGCCAGCTCACCGGAACAGGGTTACGAGCAGTACTTC
- TRBJ1-2 few TRBV30 CAWRRENYGYTF TGTGCCTGGAGGAGGGAGAACTATGGCTACACCTTC
TRBD1 TRBJ1-1 - TRBV7-9 CASTEDRTGLTEAFF TGTGCCAGCACCGAAGACCGGACAGGGCTCACTGAAGCTTTCTTT
- TRBJ1-2 - TRBV7-9 CASSFGGNRDYGYTF TGTGCCAGCAGCTTTGGAGGGAACCGAGACTATGGCTACACCTTC
- TRBJ2-3 - TRBV7-3 CASGLNLQGAQYF TGTGCCAGCGGTCTGAACCTACAGGGCGCGCAGTATTTT
TRBD1 TRBJ1-5 few TRBV5-1 CASRTGTGESQPQHF TGCGCCAGCAGAACCGGGACAGGGGAGAGTCAGCCCCAGCATTTT
- TRBJ2-5 few TRBV29-1 CSVVRAGETQYF TGCAGCGTTGTTAGGGCAGGGGAGACCCAGTACTTC
- TRBJ2-3 - TRBV18 CASSPYSVVPDTQYF TGTGCCAGCTCACCGTATAGCGTAGTGCCAGATACGCAGTATTTT
- TRBJ2-3 - TRBV5-1 CASSSRTALSTDTQYF TGCGCCAGCAGCTCCCGGACGGCTCTTAGCACAGATACGCAGTATTTT
- TRBJ2-7 - TRBV7-2 CASSKDISYEQYF TGTGCCAGCAGCAAGGACATATCCTACGAGCAGTACTTC
TRBD1 TRBJ2-7 - TRBV11-2 CASSLDTGVYEQYF TGTGCCAGCAGCTTAGACACAGGGGTATACGAGCAGTACTTC
TRBD2 TRBJ2-7 once TRBV24-1 CATSDPSGSVSSYNEQYF TGTGCCACCAGTGACCCTAGCGGATCCGTTAGCTCCTACAATGAGCAGTACTTC
TRBD2 TRBJ2-5 few TRBV7-2 CASTILAGAQETQYF TGTGCCAGCACTATATTAGCGGGGGCACAAGAGACCCAGTACTTC
TRBD2 TRBJ2-2 - TRBV6-2/TRBV6-3 CASSPWEGPNTGELFF TGTGCCAGCAGCCCCTGGGAGGGGCCGAACACCGGGGAGCTGTTTTTT
- TRBJ1-2 - TRBV25-1 CASKGSNYGYTF TGTGCCAGCAAGGGAAGCAACTATGGCTACACCTTC
TRBD2 TRBJ2-5 few TRBV12-3/TRBV12-4 CASRLAGRQETQYF TGTGCCAGCAGGCTAGCGGGGCGCCAAGAGACCCAGTACTTC
- TRBJ2-7 - TRBV5-5 CASSLAGGTSYEQYF TGTGCCAGCAGCTTGGCCGGTGGTACCTCCTACGAGCAGTACTTC
- TRBJ2-7 many TRBV12-3/TRBV12-4 CASSPEGYSYEQYF TGTGCCAGCAGTCCGGAGGGGTACTCCTACGAGCAGTACTTC
- TRBJ1-6 - TRBV4-3 CTSSQVTGGNSPLHF TGCACCAGCAGCCAAGTGACAGGAGGGAATTCACCCCTCCACTTT
TRBD2 TRBJ2-2 - TRBV5-1 CASSTPSGTRNTGELFF TGCGCCAGCAGCACACCTAGCGGGACCCGCAACACCGGGGAGCTGTTTTTT
- TRBJ1-2 few TRBV4-2 CASSQLSSPGYTF TGTGCCAGCAGCCAACTCTCCAGTCCCGGCTACACCTTC
- TRBJ2-3 - TRBV27 CASISGLSPDTQYF TGTGCCAGCATTTCGGGCCTCTCCCCAGATACGCAGTATTTT
- TRBJ1-3 once TRBV25-1 CASSEFGGNTIYF TGTGCCAGCAGTGAATTCGGTGGAAACACCATATATTTT
TRBD1 TRBJ1-5 - TRBV6-1 CASSSPPDRVGQPQHF TGTGCCAGCAGTTCCCCTCCCGACAGGGTCGGTCAGCCCCAGCATTTT
TRBD2 TRBJ2-3 - TRBV9 CASSVEGTRRTDTQYF TGTGCCAGCAGCGTAGAAGGGACTAGGAGGACAGATACGCAGTATTTT
TRBD2 TRBJ2-2 once TRBV4-1 CASSAQLAGDRELFF TGCGCCAGCAGCGCCCAACTAGCGGGAGACAGGGAGCTGTTTTTT
- TRBJ2-7 few TRBV27 CASSISSVPSYEQYF TGTGCCAGCAGTATTTCTAGCGTACCCTCCTACGAGCAGTACTTC
- TRBJ2-1 - TRBV12-3/TRBV12-4 CASSNGRAETQFF TGTGCCAGCAGCAACGGCAGGGCCGAGACCCAGTTCTTC
TRBD2 TRBJ2-1 many TRBV5-1 CASRLAGGTYNEQFF TGCGCCAGCAGACTAGCGGGAGGTACATACAATGAGCAGTTCTTC
TRBD2 TRBJ2-1 - TRBV9 CASSAPPQLAGGNEQFF TGTGCCAGCAGCGCCCCCCCCCAGCTAGCGGGGGGTAATGAGCAGTTCTTC
- TRBJ2-7 - TRBV30 CAWSFQAYEQYF TGTGCCTGGAGTTTCCAGGCCTACGAGCAGTACTTC
- TRBJ1-5 - TRBV20-1 CSARFGGDQPQHF TGCAGTGCCAGGTTCGGGGGGGATCAGCCCCAGCATTTT